Following are 27 T cell receptor beta chains from one sample sequenced in a study of T-cell reconstitution after alpha-beta-depleted transplantation in children. Preparation of the TCRbeta library used unique molecular identifiers. TCRdb ran MiXCR on the PCR reads and lists one entry per CDR3 protein. Found here are about 190,000 distinct CDR3 sequences, 11% of them singletons; the top ten hold about 13%. The starting material was PBMCs, obtained before TCRalphabeta/CD19-depleted stem cell transplant. The source is a boy between 2 and 10 years old with acute myeloid leukemia, due to receive a stem cell transplant.

This clonotype has at least ten counts. The genes are TRBV5-1 and TRBJ2-1; D remains unclear. The CDR3 has 12 residues. V was shortened by 4 bases and J by 1 base, with 3 bases between the two germline ends. Germline values: CDR1 SGHRS, CDR2 YFSETQ. CDR3 nucleotides: TGCGCCAGCAGCCCTTCCTACAATGAGCAGTTCTTC. Translation: CASSPSYNEQFF.

This clonotype was seen ten or more times. The gene calls are TRBV9 and TRBJ2-3, with TRBD1 matching over 9 bases. This CDR3 contains 17 residues. Looked up from germline, CDR1 is SGDLS and CDR2 is YYNGEE. Trimming cost V 0 bases and J 1 base; bases outside gene matches: 6. This CDR3 is CASSVGPQGARTDTQYF. Written as DNA, the CDR3 is TGTGCCAGCAGCGTAGGGCCACAGGGGGCGCGCACAGATACGCAGTATTTT.

This clonotype was seen repeatedly, ten times or more. An end of the junction does not agree with germline; a read error may underlie this. CDR3 DNA: TGTGCCAGCAGCTTGCGGACTAGCGGGACGGGTGCTCCGTCCTTC. This gives the protein CASSLRTSGTGAPSF. The rearrangement joins TRBV5-6 to TRBJ2-1, with 12 bases that match TRBD2. The CDR3 extends over 15 amino acids. CDR1 is SGHDT, CDR2 YYEEEE, per germline.

There are many counts of this clonotype. The chain couples TRBV29-1 to TRBJ2-2, with D unclear. Germline assignment: CDR1 SQVTM and CDR2 ANQGSEA. This CDR3 contains 11 residues. V was clipped by 1 base and J by 7 bases, with 4 bases between them. CDR3: CSVEGLGELFF. CDR3 DNA: TGCAGCGTTGAAGGCCTCGGGGAGCTGTTTTTT.

This clonotype appeared once. The chain carries TRBV29-1 and TRBJ2-1; 8 bases agree with TRBD1. Unmatched junction bases numbered 5, after V lost 1 base and J lost 0 bases. From germline, CDR1 is SQVTM and CDR2 ANQGSEA. CDR3 length: 16 amino acids. This CDR3 is CSVEVGTGFSYNEQFF. The CDR3 DNA reads as TGCAGCGTTGAAGTCGGGACAGGTTTCTCCTACAATGAGCAGTTCTTC.

This clonotype was seen repeatedly, ten times or more. The J gene is TRBJ2-5, the V gene TRBV20-1; perhaps TRBD1 as D (6 bases). The V end was cut by 4 bases, the J end by 2 bases, with 11 bases between. The germline gives CDR1 DFQATT, CDR2 SNEGSKA (reference sequence). This CDR3 region has 13 residues. The CDR3 reads CSATTGWQETQYF. CDR3 nucleotides: TGCAGTGCTACCACAGGGTGGCAAGAGACCCAGTACTTC.

This clonotype occurred many times. This chain joins TRBV12-3 or TRBV12-4 and TRBJ2-3; 11 bases match TRBD2. The junction had 5 bases not matched to a gene; V was cut back by 3 bases and J by 0 bases. This CDR3 contains 17 residues. CDR3 in DNA: TGTGCCAGCAGTTTTACTAGCGGGGGCACTAGCACAGATACGCAGTATTTT. Amino acid sequence: CASSFTSGGTSTDTQYF.

There are many counts of this clonotype. The rearrangement joins TRBV7-9 to TRBJ1-4; TRBD1 aligns across 10 bases. After removal of 4 bases from V and 7 bases from J, the junction contained 6 bases not matched to a gene. CDR3 length: 15 residues. The germline gives CDR1 SEHNR, CDR2 FQNEAQ (reference sequence). The CDR3 spells CASSSKTGGGEKLFF. The CDR3, as DNA: TGTGCCAGCAGCTCTAAGACAGGGGGCGGTGAAAAACTGTTTTTT.

Concerning this clonotype itself: The junction departs from germline at one end; a sequencing error may be responsible. The V call is TRBV2, the J call TRBJ1-5, with a possible D match to TRBD1 (5 bases). The CDR3 loop spans 18 amino acids. Germline loops: CDR1 SNHLY, CDR2 FYNNEI. CDR3 protein: CTSSLCPTVVLCNQPQHF. CDR3 DNA sequence: TGTACCAGCAGTTTATGTCCGACAGTCGTCCTATGCAATCAGCCCCAGCATTTT.

This clonotype was counted ten times or more. This chain uses TRBV5-6 with TRBJ2-1; TRBD2 is a possible D gene (5 bases). The germline V gene has CDR1 SGHDT and CDR2 YYEEEE. The CDR3 covers 16 residues. Trimming stripped 0 bases from V and 0 bases from J, with 10 bases between. CDR3 loop: CASSLGGMSSYNEQFF. DNA for the CDR3: TGTGCCAGCAGCTTGGGAGGGATGAGCTCCTACAATGAGCAGTTCTTC.

In this sample, this clonotype turned up many times. The V and J genes are TRBV15 and TRBJ2-1, with D unclear. CDR3 length equals 13 residues. V was pared by 2 bases and J by 10 bases, with 12 bases between. Germline V gene data show CDR1 as LNHNV and CDR2 as YYDKDF (reference sequence). CDR3 in DNA: TGTGCCACCAGCAGAAAGACGGTAGGGGAGCAGTTCTTC. It encodes CATSRKTVGEQFF.

This clonotype was found many times. The chain recombines TRBV7-3 with TRBJ1-1, with D unresolved. Trimming removed 4 bases at V and 5 bases at J, with 11 bases between. CDR1 and CDR2 (germline): SGHTA, FQGTGA. CDR3 length equals 13 residues. CDR3 loop: CASSSQGGTEAFF. In DNA, the CDR3 is TGTGCCAGCAGCTCCCAAGGCGGGACTGAAGCTTTCTTT.

The table lists this clonotype with many counts. The rearrangement links TRBV12-3 or TRBV12-4 to TRBJ2-1; D may be TRBD2 (5 bases). Trimming left V 3 bases short and J 5 bases short, with 11 bases between. This CDR3 has 14 residues. The CDR3 nucleotides read TGTGCCAGCAGTTTGGGAGCGACTAACAATGAGCAGTTCTTC. It is translated as CASSLGATNNEQFF.

This clonotype came up many times. The chain uses TRBV9 and TRBJ2-2; D remains unclear. The CDR3 is 14 residues long. Germline-derived CDR1 and CDR2 are SGDLS and YYNGEE. V was trimmed by 3 bases and J by 2 bases, leaving 8 bases between them. The CDR3 region is CASSDDTNTGELFF. The CDR3, as DNA: TGTGCCAGCAGCGACGACACAAACACCGGGGAGCTGTTTTTT.

Points on this clonotype: A read error may be the cause here, since a much bigger clone is one base away. V and J are TRBV12-3 or TRBV12-4 and TRBJ1-2; no firm D call. V lost 7 bases, J lost 12 bases, and 27 bases lay in between. The CDR3 contains 15 residues. The CDR3 nucleotides are TGTGCCAGCAACTACTACCAGGACGGCCTGGCAGGCGACACCTTC. Protein: CASNYYQDGLAGDTF.

Only one count was recorded for this clonotype. The chain is built from TRBV6-1 and TRBJ1-1, with D maybe TRBD1 (6 bases). Germline V gene sequence: CDR1 MNHNS, CDR2 SASEGT. The germline V and J ends were trimmed by 7 bases and 0 bases, with 21 bases remaining between them. CDR3 size: 17 residues. The CDR3 DNA follows: TGTGCCAGCACCCGACGGGGGGGCGCGTTTTTGAACACTGAAGCTTTCTTT. Protein sequence: CASTRRGGAFLNTEAFF.

This clonotype was observed at least ten times. The chain is built from TRBV7-9 and TRBJ2-1; 8 bases line up with TRBD1. The CDR3 spans 15 residues. Germline V gene sequence: CDR1 SEHNR, CDR2 FQNEAQ (reference sequence). Trimming at V came to 5 bases and at J to 4 bases, leaving 7 bases not matched to a gene. CDR3 DNA: TGTGCCAGCAGCGCCCAGGGGGCGCCTTACAATGAGCAGTTCTTC. Amino acids: CASSAQGAPYNEQFF.

This clonotype was picked up many times. The genes are TRBV30 and TRBJ2-1, with D perhaps matching TRBD1 (6 bases). CDR3 length equals 16 residues. The V end was cut by 2 bases, the J end by 0 bases, with 14 bases between. Per the germline V gene, CDR1 is GTSNPN and CDR2 is SVGIG (reference sequence). Here the CDR3 DNA reads TGTGCCTGGAGTTCTGGGACACCCTCCTCCTACAATGAGCAGTTCTTC. Protein product: CAWSSGTPSSYNEQFF.

This clonotype was seen many times. The chain is built from TRBV28 and TRBJ2-7; TRBD2 might be the D (6 bases). V dropped 5 bases and J dropped 1 base, with 12 bases sitting between them. CDR1 is MDHEN and CDR2 is SYDVKM in the germline V gene. The CDR3 is 14 residues long. CDR3 coding DNA: TGTGCCAGCAGTAGCGGGCTCCTTTCCTACGAGCAGTACTTC. This translates into CASSSGLLSYEQYF. The full variable domain, in which reference TRBV28 and TRBJ2-7 provide the parts outside the CDR3, is DVKVTQSSRYLVKRTGEKVFLECVQDMDHENMFWYRQDPGLGLRLIYFSYDVKMKEKGDIPEGYSVSREKKERFSLILESASTNQTSMYLCASSSGLLSYEQYFGPGTRLTVT.

There are many counts of this clonotype. This chain connects TRBV10-2 to TRBJ2-2; TRBD2 aligns across 11 bases. There are 16 residues in the CDR3. Unmatched junction bases numbered 10, after V lost 6 bases and J lost 7 bases. The V gene's germline CDR1 is WSHSY and CDR2 SAAADI. CDR3 coding DNA: TGCGCCAGCAGAGGGACTAGCGGTCCAACGGTCGGGGAGCTGTTTTTT. This encodes CASRGTSGPTVGELFF.

This clonotype occurred many times. Written as DNA, the CDR3 is TGTGCCAGCAGCTTGGGGGGGGACAGTTCCCGTGGGGAGCTGTTTTTT. This codes for CASSLGGDSSRGELFF. V is TRBV5-4 and J is TRBJ2-2; perhaps TRBD1 as D (7 bases). The CDR3 covers 16 residues. CDR1 and CDR2 from the germline V gene are SGHNT and YYREEE (reference sequence). V lost 0 bases and J lost 8, with 17 bases in between. Full variable domain (rest looked up from reference TRBV5-4 and TRBJ2-2): ETGVTQSPTHLIKTRGQQVTLRCSSQSGHNTVSWYQQALGQGPQFIFQYYREEENGRGNFPPRFSGLQFPNYSSELNVNALELDDSALYLCASSLGGDSSRGELFFGEGSRLTVL.

In its sample, this clonotype was seen many times. CDR3 residues: CASSRGLGDTEAFF. The CDR3 region has the DNA TGTGCCAGCAGTCGGGGGCTAGGGGACACTGAAGCTTTCTTT. The chain uses TRBV27 and TRBJ1-1, with D possibly being TRBD1 (6 bases). V lost 5 bases and J lost 3, with 13 bases in between. The CDR3 loop spans 14 amino acids. Per the germline V gene, CDR1 is MNHEY and CDR2 is SMNVEV (reference sequence).

This clonotype was observed many times. This chain's CDR3 is CAAAGRDGEQYF. As DNA, the CDR3 is TGTGCCGCCGCTGGGCGGGATGGGGAGCAGTACTTC. V is TRBV10-3 and J is TRBJ2-7; a possible D gene is TRBD2 (6 bases). The ends were cut back, 11 bases at V and 7 bases at J, with 18 bases in the middle. The CDR3 is 12 residues long. The germline V gene encodes CDR1 ENHRY and CDR2 SYGVKD.

Many counts were recorded for this clonotype. The genes are TRBV6-1 and TRBJ1-6, with D unresolved. Trimming removed 6 bases at V and 3 bases at J, with 9 bases between. The CDR3 length is 14 residues. Germline values: CDR1 MNHNS, CDR2 SASEGT. The CDR3 DNA reads as TGTGCCAGCAGAGCGGTCAGCTATAATTCACCCCTCCACTTT. Its protein is CASRAVSYNSPLHF.

This clonotype was detected a few times. The genes are TRBV16 and TRBJ2-2, with D possibly TRBD2 on 5 matching bases. This CDR3 spans 15 amino acids. Germline V lookup: CDR1 KGHSY, CDR2 FQNENV. Trimming shortened V by 4 bases and J by 1 base, and 10 bases separated the two germline ends. Here the CDR3 DNA reads TGTGCCAGCAGCCTCCAGCGGTTGAACACCGGGGAGCTGTTTTTT. Amino acid sequence: CASSLQRLNTGELFF.

The sample holds many counts of this clonotype. This chain links TRBV7-8 with TRBJ1-1, with TRBD1 as a possible D gene (6 bases). Germline assignment: CDR1 SGHVS and CDR2 FQNEAQ. This CDR3 contains 16 residues. V lost 5 bases, J lost 1 base, and 17 bases lay in between. The chain's CDR3 is CASSVGAEGGNTEAFF. The CDR3 bases are TGTGCCAGCAGCGTGGGGGCGGAAGGAGGGAACACTGAAGCTTTCTTT. The full variable domain, its missing parts supplied by reference TRBV7-8 and TRBJ1-1, is GAGVSQSPRYKVAKRGQDVALRCDPISGHVSLFWYQQALGQGPEFLTYFQNEAQLDKSGLPSDRFFAERPEGSVSTLKIQRTQQEDSAVYLCASSVGAEGGNTEAFFGQGTRLTVV.

There are many counts of this clonotype. V is TRBV5-6 and J is TRBJ1-2; 9 bases fit TRBD1. The CDR3 covers 14 residues. Unmatched junction bases numbered 6, after V lost 4 bases and J lost 5 bases. The germline V gene encodes CDR1 SGHDT and CDR2 YYEEEE. CDR3 in DNA: TGTGCCAGCAGCCCGGGACAGGGATCTTATGGCTACACCTTC. This codes for CASSPGQGSYGYTF.